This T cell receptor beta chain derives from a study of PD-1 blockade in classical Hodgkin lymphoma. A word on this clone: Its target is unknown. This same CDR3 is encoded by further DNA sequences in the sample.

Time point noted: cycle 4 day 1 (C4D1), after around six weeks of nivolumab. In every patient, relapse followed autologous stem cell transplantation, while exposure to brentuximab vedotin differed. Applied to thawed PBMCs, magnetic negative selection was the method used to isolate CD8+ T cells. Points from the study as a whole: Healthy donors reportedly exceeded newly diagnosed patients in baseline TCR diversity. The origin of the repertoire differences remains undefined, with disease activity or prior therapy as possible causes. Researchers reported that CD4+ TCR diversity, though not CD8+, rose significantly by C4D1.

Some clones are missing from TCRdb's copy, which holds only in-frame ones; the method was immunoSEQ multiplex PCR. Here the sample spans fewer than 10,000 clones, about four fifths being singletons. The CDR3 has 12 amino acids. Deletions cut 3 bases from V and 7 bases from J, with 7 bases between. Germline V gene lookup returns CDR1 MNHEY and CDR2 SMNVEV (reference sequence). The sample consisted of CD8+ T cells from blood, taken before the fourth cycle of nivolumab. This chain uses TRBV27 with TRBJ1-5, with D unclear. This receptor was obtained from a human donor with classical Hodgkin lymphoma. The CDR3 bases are TGTGCCAGCAGTTTCTTGGGGCAGCCCCAGCATTTT. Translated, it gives CASSFLGQPQHF.